This TCR beta chain was captured in a study of T cell responses to AZD1222 COVID-19 vaccine. General study findings and limits: Donor demographics were predominantly white British with a female majority; clonal diversity may be underestimated. Spike-specific TCR breadth rose after two AZD1222 doses, and depth rose as well.

In regard to this clone: Its antigen is as yet unknown.

Timing groups of about 4 and about 12 weeks for second doses were pooled. Assay used: immunoSEQ multiplex PCR; TCRdb lists only in-frame clones, some missing. The data show around 58,000 clones, around 89% seen once. Germline V gene data show CDR1 as KGHSH and CDR2 as LQKENI. Trimming removed 2 bases from V and 0 bases from J, with 4 bases in between. The length of the CDR3 is 13 residues. The V gene is TRBV18, the J gene TRBJ1-1; D remains ambiguous. The receptor comes from an adult who received the AZD1222 COVID-19 vaccine. This specimen consisted of peripheral blood, obtained 28 days after the second AZD1222 dose. DNA for the CDR3: TGTGCCAGCTCACCAAGTATGAACACTGAAGCTTTCTTT. This sequence encodes CASSPSMNTEAFF. The whole variable domain, filled in from reference TRBV18 and TRBJ1-1, reads NAGVMQNPRHLVRRRGQEARLRCSPMKGHSHVYWYRQLPEEGLKFMVYLQKENIIDESGMPKERFSAEFPKEGPSILRIQQVVRGDSAAYFCASSPSMNTEAFFGQGTRLTVV.